This record looks at one T cell receptor beta chain sequence and its context. Its antigen is undetermined. This sample is part of a study of T cell responses to AZD1222 COVID-19 vaccine. Overall study results and limits: As reported, nearly half of all spike-specific TCRs target variant regions that are unmutated.

Profiling relied on immunoSEQ multiplex PCR, and the TCRdb table lists in-frame clones only, not all of them. The table has 86,000 or so clones, around 84% seen once; the top ten hold about 6%. This CDR3 is built from 16 residues. Germline V gene data show CDR1 as SNHLY and CDR2 as FYNNEI. Trimming cost V 6 bases and J 7 bases; bases outside gene matches: 12. The V and J genes are TRBV2 and TRBJ1-6, with 7 bases matching TRBD1. This TCR derives from an adult who received the AZD1222 COVID-19 vaccine. Here the sequenced sample was peripheral blood, taken 28 days after the second AZD1222 dose. The CDR3 nucleotides read TGTGCCAGCAGGGATCTCTCCGGGACAGCCAATTCACCCCTCCACTTT. This translates into CASRDLSGTANSPLHF.